The T cell receptor (beta chain) under discussion was sequenced for a study of cytomegalovirus exposure and HLA in healthy donors. Overall study: Researchers previously reported finding more than 100 million unique TCR beta sequences from approximately 200 million T cells. General study findings and limits: Productive rates of about 90% or about 30% were seen for most TCR beta V segments in an earlier analysis.

The PCR made use of 60 Vbeta and 13 Jbeta primers. Generated by immunoSEQ multiplex PCR, the TCRdb table keeps only in-frame clones and is missing some. The sample has under 200,000 clones, roughly 80% seen once. The sample holds one count of this clone. Its target is unknown. Sequencing was done on a sample of PBMCs. This receptor was identified in a male donor in good health and CMV-seropositive.

The CDR3 nucleotides read TGTGCCAGCAGCGTAAGTTTTTTGGGGAGCACTGAAGCTTTCTTT. Protein product: CASSVSFLGSTEAFF. This chain joins TRBV9 and TRBJ1-1; unclear D gene. V gave up 1 base and J gave up 4 bases, with 14 bases separating them. From germline, CDR1 is SGDLS and CDR2 YYNGEE. The CDR3 has 15 amino acids.